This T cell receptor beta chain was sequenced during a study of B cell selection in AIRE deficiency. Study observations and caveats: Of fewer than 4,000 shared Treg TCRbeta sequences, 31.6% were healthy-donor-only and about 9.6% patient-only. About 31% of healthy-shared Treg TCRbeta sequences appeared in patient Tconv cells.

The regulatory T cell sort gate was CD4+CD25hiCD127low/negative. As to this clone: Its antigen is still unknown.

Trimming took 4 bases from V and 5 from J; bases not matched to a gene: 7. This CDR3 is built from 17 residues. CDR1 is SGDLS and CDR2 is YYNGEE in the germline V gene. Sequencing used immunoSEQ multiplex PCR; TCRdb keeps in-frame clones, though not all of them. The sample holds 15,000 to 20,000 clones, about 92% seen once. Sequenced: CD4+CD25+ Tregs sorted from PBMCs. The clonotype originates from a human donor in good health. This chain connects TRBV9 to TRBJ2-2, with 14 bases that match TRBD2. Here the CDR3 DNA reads TGTGCCAGCAGCTTGGGACTAGCGGGAGCTAAGACCGGGGAGCTGTTTTTT. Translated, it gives CASSLGLAGAKTGELFF.